Described below is a single T cell receptor (beta chain) sequence and its context. Its matching antigen is unknown. A read error may account for a junction end that differs from germline. This record belongs to a study of T cell repertoires in cytomegalovirus infection. Study-wide background: The study used recently identified HLA-C-restricted and well-studied HLA-B-restricted CMV epitopes. Public TCR beta signatures were indicative of both CMV infection and a matching HLA type. Notes on the study in general: Adding up the frequency of public TCR beta families identified people who carried CMV plus the relevant HLA. HLA-C-restricted CMV clonotypes gave the most frequent clonotype in two of eight donors.

The CDR3 loop spans 17 amino acids. The germline V gene encodes CDR1 SNHLY and CDR2 FYNNEI. TCRdb re-derived calls from the reads in MiXCR, one entry per CDR3 protein. The sample comprises 900,000 to 950,000 distinct CDR3 sequences, around a third of which are singletons, and around 15% rests with the top ten. The starting material was cultured CD8+ T cells from PBMCs, obtained from culture after CMV antigen stimulation. This clonotype originated in a human donor in good health (CMV status not recorded). Some clones in this sample may be carry-over from other donors' samples. The chain links TRBV2 to TRBJ2-6, with D perhaps matching TRBD2 (5 bases). CDR3 sequence (DNA): TGTGCCAGCAGTGTCCCACTAGTCCCCTCTGGGACCAACGTCCTGACTTTC. Translated, it gives CASSVPLVPSGTNVLTF.